One and the same sample provided the 32 T cell receptor beta chains below, sequenced in a study of blood T cell repertoires in COVID-19 (dated by TCRdb to the early 2020s). The library was produced with the immunoSEQ multiplex PCR assay. TCRdb took this table from immuneACCESS and kept in-frame rearrangements with V and J called. Such tables lack part of the clones; where checked against another copy, unresolved V genes explain under half of the gap, and the rest is unexplained. The sample data list roughly 380,000 clones, and roughly 85% of these were observed just once. The ten largest make up about 3.6% of the sample. The sequencing input was peripheral blood. Every receptor here comes from a woman in her late teens or twenties with acute or convalescent COVID-19.

This chain connects TRBV5-1 to TRBJ2-2; D unclear. V was trimmed by 7 bases and J by 4 bases, leaving 8 bases between them. Germline lookup yields CDR1 SGHRS and CDR2 YFSETQ. CDR3 length equals 12 residues. The DNA for the CDR3 is TGCGCCAGCGGCCAGTTCACCGGGGAGCTGTTTTTT. Its translation: CASGQFTGELFF.

This clone was seen a single time. The J gene is TRBJ1-5, the V gene TRBV27; no reliable D call. The CDR3 runs 15 residues. Trimming shortened V by 3 bases and J by 0 bases, and 9 bases separated the two germline ends. Germline V gives CDR1 MNHEY, CDR2 SMNVEV (reference sequence). The CDR3, as DNA: TGTGCCAGCAGTTTTGACTTATATAGCAATCAGCCCCAGCATTTT. Protein sequence: CASSFDLYSNQPQHF.

The chain couples TRBV28 to TRBJ1-1; 10 bases agree with TRBD1. CDR3 length equals 16 residues. Germline loops: CDR1 MDHEN, CDR2 SYDVKM. Losses at the gene ends were 6 bases for V and 3 bases for J; bases not matched to a gene: 10. For the CDR3, the DNA is TGTGCCAGCAGCCCCTCCCCCGGGACAGGGGACACTGAAGCTTTCTTT. This codes for CASSPSPGTGDTEAFF.

In the case of this clone: Mismatch with germline at one junction end may stem from a read error. CDR3 sequence reads: CARSLGGDRNTEAFF. The CDR3 DNA is TGTGCCCGCAGCCTGGGGGGGGACAGGAACACTGAAGCTTTCTTT. This chain joins TRBV5-6 and TRBJ1-1; 7 bases line up with TRBD1. This CDR3 is 15 amino acids long. Per germline, CDR1 SGHDT and CDR2 YYEEEE.

V gene TRBV5-1 combines with J gene TRBJ1-1; D perhaps matches TRBD1 (6 bases). CDR1 and CDR2 (germline): SGHRS, YFSETQ. The CDR3 consists of 13 residues. Trimming took 3 bases from V and 3 from J, leaving 9 bases between them. The CDR3 is CASSSQGDTEAFF. CDR3 sequence (DNA): TGCGCCAGCAGCTCACAGGGCGACACTGAAGCTTTCTTT.

The V and J genes are TRBV11-2 and TRBJ1-1, with D possibly being TRBD1 (5 bases). CDR1 and CDR2 from the germline V gene are SGHAT and FQNNGV. CDR3 length: 17 residues. Trimming shortened V by 1 base and J by 5 bases, and 20 bases separated the two germline ends. This chain's CDR3 is CASSLAPSGGDRTEAFF. The CDR3 DNA is TGTGCCAGCAGCTTAGCGCCCTCAGGAGGGGATCGGACTGAAGCTTTCTTT.

J is TRBJ2-7 and V is TRBV28, with TRBD2 as a possible D gene (5 bases). The CDR3 has 12 amino acids. Germline CDR1 is MDHEN and CDR2 is SYDVKM. The V end was cut by 7 bases, the J end by 10 bases, with 17 bases between. The CDR3 DNA reads TGTGCCAGCACTCCCCCCCGAGGGCCTCAGTACTTC. Protein sequence: CASTPPRGPQYF.

The chain uses TRBV6-2 or TRBV6-3 and TRBJ2-3; TRBD2 aligns across 9 bases. This CDR3 is built from 16 residues. The germline gives CDR1 MNHEY, CDR2 SVGEGT. Trimming removed 2 bases from V and 2 bases from J; junction bases left unmatched: 5. Written as DNA, the CDR3 is TGTGCCAGCAGTTACCGTAGCGGGGGCCCCACAGATACGCAGTATTTT. Protein product: CASSYRSGGPTDTQYF.

The chain is built from TRBV7-3 and TRBJ2-5, with D possibly matching TRBD1 (6 bases). The CDR3 covers 14 residues. V was trimmed by 4 bases and J by 5 bases, leaving 14 bases between them. The V gene's germline CDR1 is SGHTA and CDR2 FQGTGA. CDR3 sequence reads: CASSSPQGRETQYF. The CDR3 coding sequence is TGTGCCAGCAGCTCCCCTCAGGGGCGGGAGACCCAGTACTTC.

The gene calls are TRBV19 and TRBJ1-2; the D gene is possibly TRBD1 (6 bases). The CDR3 contains 13 residues. V shed 5 bases and J shed 6 bases, with 13 bases lying between them. CDR1 LNHDA and CDR2 SQIVND come from the germline V gene (reference sequence). The CDR3: CASSPPDRDGYTF. The CDR3, as DNA: TGTGCCAGTAGTCCCCCGGACAGAGATGGCTACACCTTC. The full variable domain, rest sourced from reference TRBV19 and TRBJ1-2, is DGGITQSPKYLFRKEGQNVTLSCEQNLNHDAMYWYRQDPGQGLRLIYYSQIVNDFQKGDIAEGYSVSREKKESFPLTVTSAQKNPTAFYLCASSPPDRDGYTFGSGTRLTVV.

This clone showed up just a few times. The V call is TRBV28, the J call TRBJ2-1; TRBD2 matches at 9 bases. With V trimmed by 3 bases and J by 6 bases, 3 bases remained unmatched. The germline V gene has CDR1 MDHEN and CDR2 SYDVKM. The CDR3 extends over 14 amino acids. The CDR3 coding sequence is TGTGCCAGCAGTTTGCGGGAGGGCCGCAATGAGCAGTTCTTC. It encodes CASSLREGRNEQFF.

Points on this clone: Within the sample, other DNA sequences also encode this same CDR3. This chain uses TRBV5-1 with TRBJ1-4; 8 nucleotides align to TRBD1. Germline trimming cut 3 bases from V and 6 bases from J; bases unmatched to any gene: 4. Germline values: CDR1 SGHRS, CDR2 YFSETQ. The CDR3 has 14 residues. CDR3 region: CASSSGTGDEKLFF. CDR3 DNA sequence: TGCGCCAGCAGCTCAGGGACAGGTGATGAAAAACTGTTTTTT.

V and J are TRBV5-4 and TRBJ2-5, with D possibly TRBD1 on 5 matching bases. The CDR3 has 14 amino acids. Germline CDR1 SGHNT, CDR2 YYREEE (reference sequence). V was shortened by 1 base and J by 4 bases, with 11 bases between the two germline ends. The CDR3 reads CASSLSGHRETQYF. CDR3 nucleotide sequence: TGTGCCAGCAGCTTGTCAGGGCACCGAGAGACCCAGTACTTC.

In this sample, this clone turned up once. The chain recombines TRBV19 with TRBJ2-7, with 7 bases aligning to TRBD1. CDR1 is LNHDA, CDR2 SQIVND, per germline (reference sequence). The CDR3 contains 14 residues. The V and J ends lost 4 bases and 3 bases, in that order; junction bases with no gene match: 6. Written as DNA, the CDR3 is TGTGCCAGTAGTACACAGGGGACGAGCTACGAGCAGTACTTC. Translated, it gives CASSTQGTSYEQYF.

V is TRBV19 and J is TRBJ1-3; 9 nucleotides match TRBD1. CDR3 length: 13 residues. With 5 bases clipped from V and 8 bases from J, the junction kept 4 bases outside the gene matches. Germline loops: CDR1 LNHDA, CDR2 SQIVND (reference sequence). CDR3 in DNA: TGTGCCAGTAGTCCAAGACAGGGGGACACCATATATTTT. This encodes CASSPRQGDTIYF.

V gene TRBV19 combines with J gene TRBJ1-4, with 7 bases fitting TRBD1. The CDR3 extends over 18 amino acids. After removal of 5 bases from V and 0 bases from J, the junction contained 12 bases not matched to a gene. The germline gives CDR1 LNHDA, CDR2 SQIVND (reference sequence). Here the CDR3 reads CASSFTGQTDATNEKLFF. For the CDR3, the DNA is TGTGCCAGTAGTTTTACGGGACAGACAGACGCAACTAATGAAAAACTGTTTTTT.

The chain is built from TRBV19 and TRBJ1-5, with D perhaps TRBD1 (6 bases). Germline V CDR1 and CDR2: LNHDA, SQIVND (reference sequence). The CDR3 runs to 15 residues. Between the trimmed V and J ends, which lost 6 bases and 7 bases, there was a span of 19 bases. CDR3 nucleotide sequence: TGTGCCAGTAGCCCCCTTAACAGGGATGGGCAGCCCCAGCATTTT. Protein product: CASSPLNRDGQPQHF.

The J gene is TRBJ2-6, the V gene TRBV18; TRBD1 is a possible D gene (5 bases). Germline lookup yields CDR1 KGHSH and CDR2 LQKENI. Trimming cost V 3 bases and J 2 bases, with 8 bases left between them. This CDR3 has 15 amino acids. The DNA of the CDR3 is TGTGCCAGCTCACCCTCAGGGCCTGGGGCCAACGTCCTGACTTTC. This sequence encodes CASSPSGPGANVLTF.

CDR3 coding DNA: TGCGCCAGCAGATTACAGGGGGCGCGAGGCGGGGAGCTGTTTTTT. As protein: CASRLQGARGGELFF. The chain is built from TRBV5-1 and TRBJ2-2, with TRBD1 matching over 9 bases. Per the germline V gene, CDR1 is SGHRS and CDR2 is YFSETQ. The ends lost 5 bases at V and 7 bases at J; junction bases unmatched: 9. This CDR3 comprises 15 residues.

This clone was observed a few times. The V call is TRBV6-2 or TRBV6-3, the J call TRBJ1-3, with TRBD1 as a possible D gene (6 bases). Germline CDR1 reads MNHEY; CDR2 reads SVGEGT. The CDR3 length is 16 residues. V was clipped by 1 base and J by 4 bases, with 14 bases between them. CDR3 sequence reads: CASSYWQGTGGNTIYF. The CDR3 DNA follows: TGTGCCAGCAGTTACTGGCAGGGGACGGGGGGAAACACCATATATTTT.

The chain uses TRBV20-1 and TRBJ2-7; D may be TRBD2 (7 bases). The CDR3 covers 15 residues. Deletions cut 3 bases from V and 1 base from J, with 16 bases between. Germline V gene data show CDR1 as DFQATT and CDR2 as SNEGSKA (reference sequence). This chain's CDR3 is CSASRGGSLSYEQYF. The DNA for the CDR3 is TGCAGTGCTAGTAGGGGGGGCTCCCTTTCCTACGAGCAGTACTTC.

J is TRBJ1-1 and V is TRBV5-1; weak D call: TRBD1 (5 bases). The CDR3 spans 14 residues. Trimming removed 2 bases from V and 0 bases from J, with 8 bases in between. Germline CDR1 SGHRS, CDR2 YFSETQ. Written as DNA, the CDR3 is TGCGCCAGCAGCTTACAGGTTTTGAACACTGAAGCTTTCTTT. Protein product: CASSLQVLNTEAFF. Together with reference TRBV5-1 and TRBJ1-1, the CDR3 gives the full variable domain: KAGVTQTPRYLIKTRGQQVTLSCSPISGHRSVSWYQQTPGQGLQFLFEYFSETQRNKGNFPGRFSGRQFSNSRSEMNVSTLELGDSALYLCASSLQVLNTEAFFGQGTRLTVV.

The rearrangement joins TRBV27 to TRBJ1-2; 7 nucleotides line up with TRBD1. CDR3 length: 15 amino acids. Germline-derived CDR1 and CDR2 are MNHEY and SMNVEV (reference sequence). V gave up 0 bases and J gave up 0 bases; unmatched junction bases: 1. Here the CDR3 reads CASSLSGQSNYGYTF. CDR3 coding DNA: TGTGCCAGCAGTTTATCGGGACAGTCTAACTATGGCTACACCTTC.

This clone has more than one count but fewer than ten. The chain couples TRBV27 to TRBJ2-3; D is possibly TRBD1 (5 bases). From germline, CDR1 is MNHEY and CDR2 SMNVEV (reference sequence). Between the trimmed V and J ends, which lost 5 bases and 0 bases, there was a span of 18 bases. The CDR3 loop spans 17 amino acids. The CDR3 spells CASSPSSIGASTDTQYF. CDR3 in DNA: TGTGCCAGCAGTCCCTCCTCGATTGGGGCTAGCACAGATACGCAGTATTTT.

This clone turned up a few times. The chain combines TRBV11-2 with TRBJ1-1; D is uncertain. The germline V gene encodes CDR1 SGHAT and CDR2 FQNNGV. The CDR3 loop spans 13 amino acids. The V end lost 7 bases, the J end lost 0 bases, and 9 bases lay between the germline ends. CDR3 DNA: TGTGCCAGCACCAAGAGTCTGAACACTGAAGCTTTCTTT. Translating it yields CASTKSLNTEAFF.

This chain uses TRBV7-7 with TRBJ2-7, with D maybe TRBD1 (5 bases). CDR1 SSHAT and CDR2 FNYEAQ come from the germline V gene (reference sequence). The V gene lost 8 bases and the J gene lost 3 bases, with 11 bases spanning the gap. This CDR3 has 12 residues. CDR3 nucleotides: TGTGCCAGCCCCAGGGCCCACTACGAGCAGTACTTC. This sequence encodes CASPRAHYEQYF.

V is TRBV27 and J is TRBJ1-2; 10 nucleotides align to TRBD1. The CDR3 contains 14 residues. V trimming: 5 bases; J trimming: 8 bases; junction bases outside the gene matches: 8. Looked up from germline, CDR1 is MNHEY and CDR2 is SMNVEV (reference sequence). In nucleotides, the CDR3 is TGTGCCAGCAGTGCCGGGACAGGGGTCGGGGGCTACACCTTC. Translation: CASSAGTGVGGYTF.

CDR3 loop: CASSLRQESTGELFF. CDR3 DNA sequence: TGTGCCAGCAGTTTAAGACAGGAGAGCACCGGGGAGCTGTTTTTT. This chain connects TRBV27 to TRBJ2-2; a weak D match, TRBD1 (6 bases). Germline CDR1 is MNHEY and CDR2 is SMNVEV (reference sequence). Between the trimmed V and J ends, which lost 2 bases and 4 bases, there was a span of 11 bases. CDR3 length: 15 residues.

This chain connects TRBV7-9 to TRBJ2-3, with TRBD1 matching 9 bases. The CDR3 loop spans 18 amino acids. Trimming took 5 bases from V and 2 from J; bases not matched to a gene: 14. CDR1 is SEHNR and CDR2 is FQNEAQ in the germline V gene (reference sequence). The CDR3 nucleotides are TGTGCCAGCAGCCCACCTCCTGGACAGGGGATTTTCACAGATACGCAGTATTTT. It specifies CASSPPPGQGIFTDTQYF.

V is TRBV7-9 and J is TRBJ2-1; TRBD1 might be the D (5 bases). This CDR3 comprises 15 residues. Germline CDR1 reads SEHNR; CDR2 reads FQNEAQ (reference sequence). Trimming took off 0 bases at V and 6 bases at J, with 12 bases between the two ends. The CDR3 sequence: CASSLALGLVNEQFF. The CDR3 DNA reads TGTGCCAGCAGCTTAGCCTTGGGGCTAGTCAATGAGCAGTTCTTC.

The V call is TRBV19, the J call TRBJ1-4; no firm D call. Per the germline V gene, CDR1 is LNHDA and CDR2 is SQIVND (reference sequence). The CDR3 loop spans 15 amino acids. Trimming pared 6 bases from V and 5 bases from J, leaving 16 bases between. The CDR3 coding sequence is TGTGCCAGTAGCAAACAGCATTTTGGGAATGAAAAACTGTTTTTT. Amino acids: CASSKQHFGNEKLFF.

As for this clone: One junction end disagrees with the germline gene, perhaps due to a read error. This chain uses TRBV29-1 with TRBJ2-1, with 9 bases matching TRBD2. The germline gives CDR1 SQVTM, CDR2 ANQGSEA. The CDR3 length is 15 residues. The CDR3 nucleotides are TGCAGCGCATTGAATAGCGGGAGCTCCGACAATGAGCAGTTCTTC. This gives the protein CSALNSGSSDNEQFF.